This T cell receptor (beta chain) was profiled in a study of neurological immune-mediated disorders. The study, taken as a whole, reports: Sharing of CDR3 amino acid sequences among expanded clones across subjects was absent, suggesting private repertoires in all groups.

Unsorted libraries used 2 million PBMCs kept at -80 degrees C. TCRdb reprocessed the 5' RACE reads with MiXCR, giving one entry per CDR3 protein. The sample carries tens of thousands of distinct CDR3 sequences, less than 5.5% recorded once. Germline V gene lookup returns CDR1 DFQATT and CDR2 SNEGSKA (reference sequence). This CDR3 has 14 residues. Between the trimmed V and J ends, which lost 3 bases and 1 base, there was a span of 12 bases. This clonotype was counted ten times or more. Its antigen is not known. The TCR originated in a man aged 25-40 years with multiple sclerosis. This chain links TRBV20-1 with TRBJ2-5; D is undetermined. The specimen was PBMCs. The CDR3 region has the DNA TGCAGTGCTAGCGCCCCAGAGGCCCAAGAGACCCAGTACTTC. It is translated as CSASAPEAQETQYF.